The next 5 T cell receptor beta chains were all read from a single sample in a study of T cells in Graves' hyperthyroidism and ophthalmopathy. The CDR3 regions of TCR beta were amplified from RNA transcripts. Primed by the HTBI set, a first-round RT-PCR was run on the TCR CDR3. TCRdb independently ran MiXCR on the multiplex PCR reads; one entry per CDR3 protein. Counted here are hundreds of thousands of distinct CDR3 sequences, approximately 15% occurring once; the ten biggest clones make up roughly 13%. Sample: blood. The receptors here all came from a man between 18 and 35 years old with Graves' ophthalmopathy.

This chain uses TRBV6-1 with TRBJ2-6; 7 nucleotides line up with TRBD1. CDR1 MNHNS and CDR2 SASEGT come from the germline V gene. After removal of 6 bases from V and 0 bases from J, the junction contained 14 bases not matched to a gene. The CDR3 has 19 amino acids. The CDR3 nucleotides read TGTGCCAGCAGGTCGGCAGGGTCGGGACAGATCTCTGGGGCCAACGTCCTGACTTTC. Its translation is CASRSAGSGQISGANVLTF.

The rearrangement joins TRBV5-4 to TRBJ1-1, with no clear D. The CDR3 has 14 residues. V was cut by 7 bases and J by 2 bases, with 15 bases left in between. Germline V gives CDR1 SGHNT, CDR2 YYREEE (reference sequence). The CDR3 nucleotides read TGTGCCAGCTCCCCTGCCACGTTAAACACTGAAGCTTTCTTT. Protein sequence: CASSPATLNTEAFF. The full variable domain, with the rest looked up from reference TRBV5-4 and TRBJ1-1, is ETGVTQSPTHLIKTRGQQVTLRCSSQSGHNTVSWYQQALGQGPQFIFQYYREEENGRGNFPPRFSGLQFPNYSSELNVNALELDDSALYLCASSPATLNTEAFFGQGTRLTVV.

This clonotype came up many times. The chain carries TRBV7-2 and TRBJ1-2; maybe TRBD1 (6 bases). The CDR3 has 15 amino acids. Germline V gene data show CDR1 as SGHTA and CDR2 as FQGNSA. Trimming cost V 1 base and J 7 bases, with 16 bases left between them. The CDR3, as DNA: TGTGCCAGCAGCTTAGATGGGCAGGGGAGGTTTGGCTACACCTTC. The encoded protein is CASSLDGQGRFGYTF.

The J gene is TRBJ1-3, the V gene TRBV10-3, with 11 bases matching TRBD1. The CDR3 consists of 15 residues. J was trimmed by 0 bases and V by 8 bases; bases with no gene match: 3. Germline assignment: CDR1 ENHRY and CDR2 SYGVKD. This chain's CDR3 is CAIGGTGGSGNTIYF. In DNA form, the CDR3 reads TGTGCCATCGGCGGGACAGGGGGCTCTGGAAACACCATATATTTT.

In this sample, this clonotype turned up many times. The chain combines TRBV27 with TRBJ2-7; possibly TRBD1 for D (6 bases). The V gene lost 3 bases and the J gene lost 2 bases, with 8 bases spanning the gap. Looked up from germline, CDR1 is MNHEY and CDR2 is SMNVEV (reference sequence). The CDR3 loop spans 13 amino acids. This chain's CDR3 is CASSFGQPYEQYF. CDR3 coding DNA: TGTGCCAGCAGTTTCGGACAGCCCTACGAGCAGTACTTC.